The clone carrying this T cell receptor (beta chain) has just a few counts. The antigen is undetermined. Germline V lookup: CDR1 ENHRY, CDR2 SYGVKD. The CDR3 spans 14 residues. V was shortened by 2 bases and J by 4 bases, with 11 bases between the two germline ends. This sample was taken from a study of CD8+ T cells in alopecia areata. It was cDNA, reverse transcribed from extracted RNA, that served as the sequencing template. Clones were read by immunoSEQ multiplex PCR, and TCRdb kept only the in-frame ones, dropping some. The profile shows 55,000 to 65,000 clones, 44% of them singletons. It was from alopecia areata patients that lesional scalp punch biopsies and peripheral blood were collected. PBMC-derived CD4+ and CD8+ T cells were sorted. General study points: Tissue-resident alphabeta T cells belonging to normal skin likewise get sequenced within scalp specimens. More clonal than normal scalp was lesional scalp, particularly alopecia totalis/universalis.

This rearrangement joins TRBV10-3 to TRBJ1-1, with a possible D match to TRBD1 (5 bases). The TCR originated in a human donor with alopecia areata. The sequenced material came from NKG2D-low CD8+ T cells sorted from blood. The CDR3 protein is CAISEGGASTEAFF. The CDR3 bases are TGTGCCATCAGTGAGGGAGGGGCGAGCACTGAAGCTTTCTTT.